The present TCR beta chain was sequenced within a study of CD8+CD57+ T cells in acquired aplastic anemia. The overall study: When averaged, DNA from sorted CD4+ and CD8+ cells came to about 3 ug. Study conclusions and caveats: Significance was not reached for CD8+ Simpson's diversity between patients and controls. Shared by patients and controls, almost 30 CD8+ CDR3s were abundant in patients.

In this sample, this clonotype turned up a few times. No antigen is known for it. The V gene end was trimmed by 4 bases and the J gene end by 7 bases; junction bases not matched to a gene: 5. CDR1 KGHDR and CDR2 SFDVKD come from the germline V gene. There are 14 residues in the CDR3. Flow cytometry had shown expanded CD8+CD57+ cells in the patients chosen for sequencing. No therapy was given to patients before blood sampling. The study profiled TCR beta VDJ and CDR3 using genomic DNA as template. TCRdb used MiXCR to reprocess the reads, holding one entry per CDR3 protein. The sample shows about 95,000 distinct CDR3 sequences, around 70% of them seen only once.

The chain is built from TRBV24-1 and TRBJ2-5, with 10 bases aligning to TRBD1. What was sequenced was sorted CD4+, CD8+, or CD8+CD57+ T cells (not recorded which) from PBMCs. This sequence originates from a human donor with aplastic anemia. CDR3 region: CATSDWDRGPTQYF. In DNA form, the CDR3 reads TGTGCCACCAGTGACTGGGACAGGGGTCCGACCCAGTACTTC.